Each of the 25 T cell receptor beta chains below was sequenced from the same sample in a study of control samples from healthy donors and cancer patients. TCRdb's copy holds only in-frame clones and misses some; the assay was immunoSEQ multiplex PCR. The sample includes 90,000 to 110,000 clones, 83% seen only once; the top ten take less than 15%. Sequencing input: blood. The origin of the receptors is a woman aged 50 to 60 in good health.

The V call is TRBV11-2, the J call TRBJ2-1; D is perhaps TRBD2 (6 bases). The V end was cut by 4 bases, the J end by 6 bases, with 13 bases between. Germline assignment: CDR1 SGHAT and CDR2 FQNNGV. The length of the CDR3 is 14 residues. The CDR3 bases are TGTGCCAGCAGCTCAAGACTAGTACGCAATGAGCAGTTCTTC. It is translated as CASSSRLVRNEQFF.

The chain employs TRBV7-9 and TRBJ2-5; D ambiguous. The CDR3 is 11 amino acids. Per germline, CDR1 SEHNR and CDR2 FQNEAQ (reference sequence). V lost 3 bases, J lost 1 base, and 0 bases lay in between. CDR3 in amino acids: CASSFQETQYF. The CDR3 DNA follows: TGTGCCAGCAGCTTCCAAGAGACCCAGTACTTC.

The chain couples TRBV25-1 to TRBJ1-2; D not certain. CDR3 length: 12 residues. V lost 1 base to trimming and J lost 0 bases, with 0 bases between them. The germline V gene encodes CDR1 MGHDK and CDR2 SYGVNS. CDR3 bases: TGTGCCAGCAGTGAATCTAACTATGGCTACACCTTC. The encoded protein is CASSESNYGYTF.

The chain uses TRBV11-3 and TRBJ2-5, with TRBD2 as a possible D gene (5 bases). V was pared by 2 bases and J by 4 bases, with 8 bases between. CDR3 size: 13 residues. Per germline, CDR1 SGHNT and CDR2 YENEEA. The CDR3 spells CASSLTSPETQYF. In DNA, the CDR3 is TGTGCCAGCAGCTTAACTAGTCCAGAGACCCAGTACTTC. The full variable domain, in which reference TRBV11-3 and TRBJ2-5 provide the parts outside the CDR3, is EAGVVQSPRYKIIEKKQPVAFWCNPISGHNTLYWYLQNLGQGPELLIRYENEEAVDDSQLPKDRFSAERLKGVDSTLKIQPAELGDSAVYLCASSLTSPETQYFGPGTRLLVL.

This chain connects TRBV7-6 to TRBJ2-7, with 7 bases fitting TRBD1. Germline V CDR1 and CDR2: SGHVS, FNYEAQ. V was clipped by 4 bases and J by 0 bases; unmatched bases: 6. The CDR3 is made up of 15 amino acids. The CDR3 nucleotides read TGTGCCAGCAGCTCCAGACAGGGCAACTCCTACGAGCAGTACTTC. This codes for CASSSRQGNSYEQYF.

The rearrangement links TRBV24-1 to TRBJ1-2; no clear D. Trimming cost V 4 bases and J 5 bases, with 19 bases left between them. The germline gives CDR1 KGHDR, CDR2 SFDVKD. The CDR3 sequence is 16 residues long. This CDR3 reads CATSESRRGGRYGYTF. Here the CDR3 DNA reads TGTGCCACCAGTGAATCCCGTCGGGGTGGGAGATATGGCTACACCTTC.

The V call is TRBV12-3 or TRBV12-4, the J call TRBJ1-6; weak D call: TRBD1 (5 bases). V lost 6 bases to trimming and J lost 7 bases, with 10 bases between them. This CDR3 has 13 amino acids. This CDR3 reads CASRTEGNSPLHF. CDR3 DNA: TGTGCCAGCAGGACAGAGGGAAATTCACCCCTCCACTTT.

V and J are TRBV28 and TRBJ2-5; possibly TRBD1 or TRBD2 for D (5 bases each). This CDR3 is built from 11 residues. CDR1 and CDR2 (germline): MDHEN, SYDVKM. V lost 6 bases to trimming and J lost 11 bases, with 13 bases between them. The chain's CDR3 is CASRTVREQYF. CDR3 DNA sequence: TGTGCCAGCAGGACAGTAAGGGAGCAGTACTTC. The whole variable domain, remainder taken from reference TRBV28 and TRBJ2-5, is DVKVTQSSRYLVKRTGEKVFLECVQDMDHENMFWYRQDPGLGLRLIYFSYDVKMKEKGDIPEGYSVSREKKERFSLILESASTNQTSMYLCASRTVREQYFGPGTRLLVL.

This clone came up once. The chain combines TRBV10-3 with TRBJ2-1; the D gene could be TRBD1 or TRBD2 (5 bases each). The CDR3 extends over 16 amino acids. Looked up from germline, CDR1 is ENHRY and CDR2 is SYGVKD. The V end was cut by 5 bases, the J end by 2 bases, with 16 bases between. DNA for the CDR3: TGTGCCATCAGTCCTAGAGGTCAGGGAGCCTACAATGAGCAGTTCTTC. It codes for CAISPRGQGAYNEQFF.

This chain uses TRBV5-1 with TRBJ2-2; TRBD2 matches at 12 bases. Germline values: CDR1 SGHRS, CDR2 YFSETQ. This CDR3 has 16 residues. Trimming at V came to 2 bases and at J to 3 bases, leaving 2 bases not matched to a gene. CDR3 sequence reads: CASSFASGGDTGELFF. As DNA, the CDR3 is TGCGCCAGCAGCTTTGCTAGCGGGGGGGACACCGGGGAGCTGTTTTTT.

The chain couples TRBV7-9 to TRBJ2-5; a possible D gene is TRBD2 (5 bases). The CDR3 extends over 14 amino acids. V was clipped by 5 bases and J by 5 bases, with 15 bases between them. Germline V gives CDR1 SEHNR, CDR2 FQNEAQ (reference sequence). The CDR3 reads CASSPRGQHETQYF. DNA of the CDR3: TGTGCCAGCAGCCCTCGCGGGCAGCATGAGACCCAGTACTTC.

The V call is TRBV29-1, the J call TRBJ1-1; the D is unclear. The V end lost 4 bases, the J end lost 1 base, and 10 bases lay between the germline ends. Germline assignment: CDR1 SQVTM and CDR2 ANQGSEA. This CDR3 is 13 amino acids long. CDR3 sequence reads: CSVGKQANTEAFF. The CDR3 bases are TGCAGCGTTGGCAAACAAGCGAACACTGAAGCTTTCTTT. Supplemented by reference TRBV29-1 and TRBJ1-1, the full variable domain reads SAVISQKPSRDICQRGTSLTIQCQVDSQVTMMFWYRQQPGQSLTLIATANQGSEATYESGFVIDKFPISRPNLTFSTLTVSNMSPEDSSIYLCSVGKQANTEAFFGQGTRLTVV.

The rearrangement links TRBV25-1 to TRBJ2-3; 9 bases are a match to TRBD2. The CDR3 loop spans 16 amino acids. Germline V CDR1 and CDR2: MGHDK, SYGVNS. Losses at the gene ends were 1 base for V and 2 bases for J; bases not matched to a gene: 4. Written as DNA, the CDR3 is TGTGCCAGCAGTGAATCGCTAGCGGGGTACACAGATACGCAGTATTTT. The encoded protein is CASSESLAGYTDTQYF.

The V and J genes are TRBV19 and TRBJ2-2; D is unresolved. The CDR3 loop spans 12 amino acids. V lost 2 bases and J lost 7, with 5 bases in between. Germline lookup yields CDR1 LNHDA and CDR2 SQIVND (reference sequence). CDR3 sequence: CASSIYVGELFF. CDR3 coding DNA: TGTGCCAGTAGTATATATGTCGGGGAGCTGTTTTTT.

This chain uses TRBV18 with TRBJ2-1; unclear D gene. Germline V lookup: CDR1 KGHSH, CDR2 LQKENI. V was trimmed by 2 bases and J by 6 bases, leaving 8 bases between them. The CDR3 spans 13 residues. CDR3 sequence: CASSPTQANEQFF. CDR3 nucleotide sequence: TGTGCCAGCTCACCAACGCAGGCCAATGAGCAGTTCTTC.

This chain uses TRBV10-1 with TRBJ1-3; maybe TRBD1 (6 bases). In germline, CDR1 is WNHNN, CDR2 SYGVQD (reference sequence). V dropped 10 bases and J dropped 0 bases, with 22 bases sitting between them. There are 17 residues in the CDR3. The CDR3 DNA follows: TGCGCCACCCAGCCCCGTACGGGACACTGCTCTGGAAACACCATATATTTT. The encoded protein is CATQPRTGHCSGNTIYF.

This chain joins TRBV19 and TRBJ1-2; tentative D call: TRBD1 (5 bases). This CDR3 contains 14 residues. Trimming took off 5 bases at V and 2 bases at J, with 12 bases between the two ends. The germline V gene encodes CDR1 LNHDA and CDR2 SQIVND (reference sequence). In nucleotides, the CDR3 is TGTGCCAGTAGTGGCCGGGACCGAAACTATGGCTACACCTTC. The encoded protein is CASSGRDRNYGYTF.

The V call is TRBV6-2 or TRBV6-3, the J call TRBJ2-7; the match to TRBD2 covers 8 bases. In germline, CDR1 is MNHEY, CDR2 SVGEGT. V gave up 5 bases and J gave up 4 bases; unmatched junction bases: 4. The CDR3 contains 13 residues. This CDR3 reads CASSRTSLYEQYF. The CDR3 region has the DNA TGTGCCAGCAGTCGGACTAGCCTTTACGAGCAGTACTTC.

The rearrangement uses TRBV24-1 and TRBJ2-2; 9 bases map to TRBD1. The germline CDR1 and CDR2 sequences are KGHDR and SFDVKD. CDR3 length: 14 amino acids. The V segment lost 8 bases and the J segment 6 bases; nucleotides outside the gene matches: 6. The DNA for the CDR3 is TGTGCCACCACCGAAACAGGGGGCCCCGGGGAGCTGTTTTTT. Protein: CATTETGGPGELFF.

The rearrangement links TRBV7-2 to TRBJ1-2; the D gene is possibly TRBD1 (6 bases). Between the trimmed V and J ends, which lost 5 bases and 3 bases, there was a span of 16 bases. Germline lookup yields CDR1 SGHTA and CDR2 FQGNSA. CDR3 size: 15 residues. The CDR3 region has the DNA TGTGCCAGCAGCCCCGGCGGGGGGCGGGACTATGGCTACACCTTC. It is translated as CASSPGGGRDYGYTF.

This clone was counted once. The rearrangement joins TRBV7-2 to TRBJ1-3; no firm D call. V was pared by 1 base and J by 0 bases, with 13 bases between. Germline loops: CDR1 SGHTA, CDR2 FQGNSA. The CDR3 sequence is 17 residues long. CDR3 in DNA: TGTGCCAGCAGCTTAGACGGCAGAGCCGTCTCTGGAAACACCATATATTTT. Its translation is CASSLDGRAVSGNTIYF.

This sequence joins TRBV29-1 and TRBJ1-4; D not certain. Germline V gives CDR1 SQVTM, CDR2 ANQGSEA. The CDR3 has 14 amino acids. V was clipped by 6 bases and J by 0 bases, with 11 bases between them. CDR3 sequence reads: CSVARGATNEKLFF. The CDR3 bases are TGCAGCGTCGCCCGGGGTGCAACTAATGAAAAACTGTTTTTT.

The V call is TRBV27, the J call TRBJ2-1, with D uncertain. With 3 bases removed from V and 6 bases from J, the gap between germline ends came to 15 bases. This CDR3 comprises 15 residues. Germline loops: CDR1 MNHEY, CDR2 SMNVEV (reference sequence). The CDR3 nucleotides read TGTGCCAGCAGTTTTACGGGCCTAACGGGCAATGAGCAGTTCTTC. The encoded protein is CASSFTGLTGNEQFF.

The CDR3 region is CATGTGDNSPLHF. The CDR3 DNA sequence: TGTGCCACCGGGACAGGGGATAATTCACCCCTCCACTTT. V is TRBV10-3 and J is TRBJ1-6; TRBD1 aligns across 10 bases. The CDR3 contains 13 residues. V trimming: 10 bases; J trimming: 5 bases; junction bases outside the gene matches: 2. Germline V gene sequence: CDR1 ENHRY, CDR2 SYGVKD.

The rearrangement uses TRBV7-9 and TRBJ2-7; D remains ambiguous. The CDR3 sequence is 11 residues long. Germline CDR1 SEHNR, CDR2 FQNEAQ (reference sequence). Between the trimmed V and J ends, which lost 3 bases and 4 bases, there was a span of 4 bases. In DNA form, the CDR3 reads TGTGCCAGCAGCTTCGAATACGAGCAGTACTTC. Encoded protein: CASSFEYEQYF.